This T cell receptor (beta chain) was sequenced during a study of graft-versus-host responses after intestinal transplantation. The V gene lost 8 bases and the J gene lost 4 bases, with 17 bases spanning the gap. Germline lookup yields CDR1 MNHEY and CDR2 SMNVEV (reference sequence). This CDR3 has 14 residues. The method was immunoSEQ multiplex PCR; TCRdb's version includes in-frame clones alone and lacks a portion of them. The table records some 41,000 clones, about nine tenths of them present only once. The starting material was PBMCs, obtained roughly 270 days after transplant. The V call is TRBV27, the J call TRBJ1-1; possibly TRBD1 for D (6 bases). The TCR comes from a human patient who received an intestinal transplant, so some T cells may come from the graft donor. The CDR3 loop is CASFPLQGLTEAFF. DNA of the CDR3: TGTGCCAGCTTTCCCCTACAGGGCCTCACTGAAGCTTTCTTT.